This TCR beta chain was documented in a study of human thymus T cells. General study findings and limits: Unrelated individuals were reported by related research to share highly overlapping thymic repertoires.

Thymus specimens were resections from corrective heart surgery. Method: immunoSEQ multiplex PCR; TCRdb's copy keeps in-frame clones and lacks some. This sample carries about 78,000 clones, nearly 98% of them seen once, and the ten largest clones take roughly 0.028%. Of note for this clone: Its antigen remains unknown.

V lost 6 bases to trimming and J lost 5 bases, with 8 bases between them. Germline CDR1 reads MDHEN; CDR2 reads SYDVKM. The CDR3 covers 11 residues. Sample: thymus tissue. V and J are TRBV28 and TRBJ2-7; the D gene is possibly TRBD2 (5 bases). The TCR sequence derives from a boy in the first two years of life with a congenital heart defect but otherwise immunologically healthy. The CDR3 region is CASRNSDEQYF. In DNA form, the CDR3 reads TGTGCCAGCAGGAATAGCGACGAGCAGTACTTC.